This TCR beta chain is from a study of identical twins. MiXCR, run by TCRdb on the 5' RACE reads, gives a single entry per CDR3 protein. The sample contains hundreds of thousands of distinct CDR3 sequences, 20% to 25% of which appear only once. Healthy Caucasians provided all donations. The CDR3 is made up of 18 amino acids. CDR1 is KGHDR, CDR2 SFDVKD, per germline. The junction had 9 bases not matched to a gene; V was cut back by 0 bases and J by 3 bases. These same records also appear under a second study, on T cells expressing NK-cell markers. In that study: TCR beta repertoires came from sorted CD3+CD56+NKG2C+, CD3+CD56+NKG2C- and CD3+CD56-NKG2C+ T cells. What restricted sorting to alpha-beta TCR T cells in several experiments was an anti-gamma-delta TCR antibody. These same clonotypes (in a few donors) also led the CD3+CD56-NKG2C+ fraction.

The receptor's source is a young woman in good health. Sequencing input: PBMCs. The rearrangement links TRBV24-1 to TRBJ2-5; 10 bases map to TRBD1. The CDR3 loop reads CATSDLSLMTGGEETQYF. CDR3 nucleotides: TGTGCCACCAGTGATTTGTCCCTAATGACAGGGGGCGAAGAGACCCAGTACTTC.